The sequence of this TCR beta chain was determined in a study of blood T cell repertoires in COVID-19. The V end lost 4 bases, the J end lost 1 base, and 14 bases lay between the germline ends. Germline CDR1 is SNHLY and CDR2 is FYNNEI. The CDR3 runs to 15 residues. In this sample, this clone turned up once. In the original workflow: Estimation of nucleated cell counts relied on the amplification of reference gene primers. Repertoires were generated with immunoSEQ multiplex PCR, while TCRdb's copy carries only in-frame clones and drops some. The D gene and trimming were derived from the DNA, and the V and J assignments and clone size from that table. The data hold 200,000 to 250,000 clones, with roughly 84% observed a single time.

Sequenced sample: peripheral blood. This rearrangement joins TRBV2 to TRBJ2-7; D possibly corresponds to TRBD2 (6 bases). This sequence was found in an older woman who had recovered from COVID-19. CDR3 in amino acids: CASSVYGGASYEQYF. The DNA for the CDR3 is TGTGCCAGCAGTGTATACGGGGGTGCGTCCTACGAGCAGTACTTC.